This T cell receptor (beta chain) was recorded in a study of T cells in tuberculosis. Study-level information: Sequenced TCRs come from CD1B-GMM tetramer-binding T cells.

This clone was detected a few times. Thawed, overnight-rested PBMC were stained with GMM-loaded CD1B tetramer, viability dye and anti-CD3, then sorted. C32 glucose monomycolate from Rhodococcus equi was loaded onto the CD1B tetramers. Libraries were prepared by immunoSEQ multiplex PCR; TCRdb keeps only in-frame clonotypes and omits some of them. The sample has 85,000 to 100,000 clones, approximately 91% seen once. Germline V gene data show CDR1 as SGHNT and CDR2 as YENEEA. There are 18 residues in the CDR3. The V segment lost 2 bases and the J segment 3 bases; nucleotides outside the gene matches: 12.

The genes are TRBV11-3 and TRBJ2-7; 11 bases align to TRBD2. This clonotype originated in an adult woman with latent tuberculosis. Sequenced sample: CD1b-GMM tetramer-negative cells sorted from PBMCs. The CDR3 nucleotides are TGTGCCAGCAGCTTATCTCCGCCACTAGCGGGGGCGGTCTACGAGCAGTACGTC. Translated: CASSLSPPLAGAVYEQYV.